A single sample gave rise to the 29 T cell receptor beta chains below, sequenced in a study of T cells in Graves' hyperthyroidism and ophthalmopathy. TCR beta CDR3 sequences were amplified from RNA transcripts. First-round RT-PCR of the TCR CDR3 relied on the HTBI primer set. Via MiXCR, TCRdb re-called the multiplex PCR reads, giving one row per CDR3 protein. The sample has around 430,000 distinct CDR3 sequences; just under 15% are singletons. Sequenced material: blood. These receptors came from a woman in her twenties or thirties with Graves' hyperthyroidism.

There are a few counts of this clonotype. This rearrangement joins TRBV24-1 to TRBJ1-1, with TRBD1 as a possible D gene (5 bases). The germline CDR1 and CDR2 sequences are KGHDR and SFDVKD. V lost 3 bases to trimming and J lost 6 bases, with 7 bases between them. The length of the CDR3 is 12 residues. The CDR3, as DNA: TGTGCCACCAGTGATATGACAGCTGAAGCTTTCTTT. Protein: CATSDMTAEAFF.

This clonotype was observed at least ten times. The V call is TRBV11-2, the J call TRBJ2-1; TRBD1 aligns across 7 bases. The V gene's germline CDR1 is SGHAT and CDR2 FQNNGV. This CDR3 has 16 amino acids. V shed 4 bases and J 10 bases; nucleotides not matched to a gene: 16. The CDR3 protein is CASSSTGTVSDREQFF. CDR3 sequence (DNA): TGTGCCAGCAGCTCGACCGGGACAGTATCCGACAGAGAGCAGTTCTTC.

At least ten counts were recorded for this clonotype. The rearrangement links TRBV2 to TRBJ1-5; TRBD1 matches 9 bases. Germline V CDR1 and CDR2: SNHLY, FYNNEI. This CDR3 comprises 16 residues. Trimming at V came to 4 bases and at J to 6 bases, leaving 10 bases not matched to a gene. CDR3 sequence: CASSGETGQGGQPQHF. The DNA of the CDR3 is TGTGCCAGCAGTGGAGAAACGGGACAGGGAGGTCAGCCCCAGCATTTT.

Many counts were recorded for this clonotype. The gene calls are TRBV28 and TRBJ2-4; D gene unclear. From germline, CDR1 is MDHEN and CDR2 SYDVKM. V lost 10 bases and J lost 5, with 9 bases in between. This CDR3 is built from 11 residues. DNA of the CDR3: TGTGCCACCCTCAAGGAAAACATTCAGTACTTC. It specifies CATLKENIQYF.

J is TRBJ2-7 and V is TRBV5-1; TRBD1 matches 7 bases. Trimming removed 5 bases from V and 7 bases from J; junction bases left unmatched: 9. The length of the CDR3 is 13 residues. CDR1 SGHRS and CDR2 YFSETQ come from the germline V gene. The CDR3 here is CASRSRGSREQYF. The CDR3, as DNA: TGCGCCAGCAGGAGCAGGGGGTCCAGAGAGCAGTACTTC.

This clonotype was seen a few times. The chain links TRBV11-2 to TRBJ2-1; D tentatively reads TRBD1 or TRBD2 (5 bases each). The V gene's germline CDR1 is SGHAT and CDR2 FQNNGV. The CDR3 runs 16 residues. V lost 5 bases and J lost 0, with 14 bases in between. The CDR3 region has the DNA TGTGCCAGCAGCCCTGGGACGGTGAGCTCCTACAATGAGCAGTTCTTC. Translated: CASSPGTVSSYNEQFF.

This clonotype was recorded many times. The chain joins TRBV18 to TRBJ1-2; possibly TRBD1 for D (5 bases). Trimming removed 4 bases at V and 1 base at J, with 10 bases between. The CDR3 length is 14 residues. Looked up from germline, CDR1 is KGHSH and CDR2 is LQKENI. Written as DNA, the CDR3 is TGTGCCAGCTCACGGGACGCCATTAACTATGGCTACACCTTC. Amino acid sequence: CASSRDAINYGYTF.

V gene TRBV19 combines with J gene TRBJ2-1; D remains unclear. Germline loops: CDR1 LNHDA, CDR2 SQIVND (reference sequence). CDR3 length: 16 amino acids. V shed 6 bases and J shed 0 bases, with 15 bases lying between them. CDR3 bases: TGTGCCAGTAGCCAGAAATTGTTGAGCTCCTACAATGAGCAGTTCTTC. It encodes CASSQKLLSSYNEQFF.

The sample holds many counts of this clonotype. DNA for the CDR3: TGTGCCAGCAGCTTGTGGCACCCGACAGGCGGCTATGGCTACACCTTC. This gives the protein CASSLWHPTGGYGYTF. The chain links TRBV11-2 to TRBJ1-2, with D possibly being TRBD1 (6 bases). Trimming shortened V by 3 bases and J by 4 bases, and 18 bases separated the two germline ends. In germline, CDR1 is SGHAT, CDR2 FQNNGV. The CDR3 is 16 residues long. Full variable domain (rest looked up from reference TRBV11-2 and TRBJ1-2): EAGVAQSPRYKIIEKRQSVAFWCNPISGHATLYWYQQILGQGPKLLIQFQNNGVVDDSQLPKDRFSAERLKGVDSTLKIQPAKLEDSAVYLCASSLWHPTGGYGYTFGSGTRLTVV.

At least ten counts were recorded for this clonotype. The rearrangement joins TRBV12-3 or TRBV12-4 to TRBJ2-2; 12 bases align to TRBD2. Losses at the gene ends were 5 bases for V and 6 bases for J; bases not matched to a gene: 4. The CDR3 covers 15 residues. CDR3 DNA: TGTGCCAGCAGTACTCGACTAGCGGGAGCCGGGGAGCTGTTTTTT. Its protein product is CASSTRLAGAGELFF.

V and J are TRBV11-2 and TRBJ2-7; 10 bases are a match to TRBD1. The ends lost 6 bases at V and 6 bases at J; junction bases unmatched: 8. CDR1 and CDR2 from the germline V gene are SGHAT and FQNNGV. CDR3 length equals 14 residues. The CDR3 region has the DNA TGTGCCAGCAGTAAGGACAGGGGGACGGGCGAGCAGTACTTC. Protein: CASSKDRGTGEQYF.

This clonotype has more than one count but fewer than ten. V is TRBV20-1 and J is TRBJ1-2; possible D gene TRBD1, 5 bases. The V end lost 0 bases, the J end lost 4 bases, and 18 bases lay between the germline ends. Germline V gives CDR1 DFQATT, CDR2 SNEGSKA (reference sequence). The CDR3 spans 16 residues. The CDR3 region has the DNA TGCAGTGCTAGAGATGCCGGGACCAAGGTTGGCTATGGCTACACCTTC. It encodes CSARDAGTKVGYGYTF.

This clonotype has at least ten counts. The genes are TRBV27 and TRBJ2-5; 8 nucleotides align to TRBD2. The CDR3 sequence is 15 residues long. Germline V gives CDR1 MNHEY, CDR2 SMNVEV (reference sequence). The junction had 8 bases not matched to a gene; V was cut back by 4 bases and J by 4 bases. CDR3 protein: CASSSWDLAGETQYF. The DNA of the CDR3 is TGTGCCAGCAGTTCCTGGGATCTAGCGGGAGAGACCCAGTACTTC.

This clonotype was seen ten or more times. This sequence joins TRBV28 and TRBJ2-2; tentatively, D is TRBD2 (6 bases). CDR3 length: 18 amino acids. Germline CDR1 is MDHEN and CDR2 is SYDVKM. Trimming cost V 3 bases and J 0 bases, with 17 bases left between them. CDR3 sequence (DNA): TGTGCCAGCAGTTTTCATCCCGGGGGACCCGCGAACACCGGGGAGCTGTTTTTT. Its protein is CASSFHPGGPANTGELFF.

The chain has TRBV29-1 and TRBJ2-2; maybe TRBD1 (5 bases). Looked up from germline, CDR1 is SQVTM and CDR2 is ANQGSEA. V was trimmed by 3 bases and J by 5 bases, leaving 10 bases between them. The CDR3 is 13 amino acids. In DNA form, the CDR3 reads TGCAGCGTTGATAGGGGTTGGACCGGGGAGCTGTTTTTT. Its protein is CSVDRGWTGELFF.

This clonotype was seen repeatedly, ten times or more. V usage is TRBV30 and J usage is TRBJ1-1, with D uncertain. Trimming cost V 6 bases and J 0 bases, with 8 bases left between them. The CDR3 has 12 residues. The germline V gene encodes CDR1 GTSNPN and CDR2 SVGIG (reference sequence). CDR3 sequence (DNA): TGTGCCTGTTCCATTATGAACACTGAAGCTTTCTTT. It specifies CACSIMNTEAFF.

This clonotype was detected a few times. The chain couples TRBV20-1 to TRBJ2-7; TRBD2 matches 7 bases. Germline lookup yields CDR1 DFQATT and CDR2 SNEGSKA (reference sequence). J gave up 3 bases and V 6 bases, and 20 bases lay outside the gene matches. The CDR3 extends over 17 amino acids. CDR3 in DNA: TGCAGTGCGAGGCCTATTCTAGGGAGGGGAGATATCTACGAGCAGTACTTC. As protein: CSARPILGRGDIYEQYF.

This clonotype was picked up a small number of times. The rearrangement joins TRBV18 to TRBJ1-1; D call uncertain. Between the trimmed V and J ends, which lost 3 bases and 6 bases, there was a span of 8 bases. The CDR3 is 12 residues long. The germline V gene has CDR1 KGHSH and CDR2 LQKENI. The CDR3: CASSPVDAEAFF. In DNA form, the CDR3 reads TGTGCCAGCTCACCCGTCGACGCTGAAGCTTTCTTT.

This clonotype occurred a few times. This chain uses TRBV27 with TRBJ2-6; TRBD2 matches 10 bases. Germline loops: CDR1 MNHEY, CDR2 SMNVEV (reference sequence). The CDR3 is 19 residues long. The V and J ends lost 6 bases and 0 bases, in that order; junction bases with no gene match: 11. The CDR3 nucleotides are TGTGCCAGCAGAGTCGGGCTAGCGGGAGTTTACTCTGGGGCCAACGTCCTGACTTTC. It codes for CASRVGLAGVYSGANVLTF. Filled out from reference TRBV27 and TRBJ2-6, the complete variable domain reads EAQVTQNPRYLITVTGKKLTVTCSQNMNHEYMSWYRQDPGLGLRQIYYSMNVEVTDKGDVPEGYKVSRKEKRNFPLILESPSPNQTSLYFCASRVGLAGVYSGANVLTFGAGSRLTVL.

The table lists this clonotype with many counts. V and J are TRBV5-5 and TRBJ1-1; D gene unclear. The CDR3 length is 15 residues. The germline CDR1 and CDR2 sequences are SGHKS and YYEKEE (reference sequence). V lost 2 bases, J lost 0 bases, and 11 bases lay in between. Here the CDR3 DNA reads TGTGCCAGCAGCTTCCAGATAACTCTGAACACTGAAGCTTTCTTT. This translates into CASSFQITLNTEAFF.

This clonotype was observed at least ten times. The chain uses TRBV30 and TRBJ2-7; D tentatively fits TRBD1 or TRBD2 (7 bases each). This CDR3 is built from 12 residues. Germline V gene lookup returns CDR1 GTSNPN and CDR2 SVGIG (reference sequence). The V and J ends lost 3 bases and 6 bases respectively, with 12 bases between them. The CDR3 coding sequence is TGTGCCTGGAGCGACAGGGAGGGCGAGCAGTACTTC. Residues: CAWSDREGEQYF.

This clonotype has a count of ten or more. Here the CDR3 DNA reads TGTGCCAGCAGAGCGGGAGGGTCAGATACGCAGTATTTT. It is translated as CASRAGGSDTQYF. This rearrangement joins TRBV28 to TRBJ2-3, with 10 bases identical to TRBD2. The CDR3 covers 13 residues. Germline trimming cut 6 bases from V and 4 bases from J; bases unmatched to any gene: 1. The germline V gene encodes CDR1 MDHEN and CDR2 SYDVKM.

This chain uses TRBV20-1 with TRBJ2-7; 7 nucleotides align to TRBD1. The V and J ends lost 4 bases and 0 bases, in that order; junction bases with no gene match: 12. The CDR3 is 16 residues long. Per the germline V gene, CDR1 is DFQATT and CDR2 is SNEGSKA (reference sequence). This CDR3 is CSATNLWDSSSYEQYF. The DNA of the CDR3 is TGCAGTGCTACAAACTTGTGGGACAGTAGCTCCTACGAGCAGTACTTC.

This clonotype has ten or more counts. V usage is TRBV18 and J usage is TRBJ1-6, with D possibly matching TRBD1 (5 bases). The germline V gene has CDR1 KGHSH and CDR2 LQKENI. Between the trimmed V and J ends, which lost 2 bases and 5 bases, there was a span of 13 bases. CDR3 length: 16 amino acids. The DNA for the CDR3 is TGTGCCAGCTCACCAGGTGCTCGGACAAATAATTCACCCCTCCACTTT. It encodes CASSPGARTNNSPLHF.

This clonotype is a singleton in its sample. This sequence joins TRBV27 and TRBJ2-3; 11 nucleotides match TRBD2. Germline values: CDR1 MNHEY, CDR2 SMNVEV (reference sequence). The trim removed 4 bases at V and 2 bases at J, leaving 5 bases unmatched. This CDR3 is 16 amino acids long. The CDR3 bases are TGTGCCAGCAGTTCCGGGACTAGCGGATACACAGATACGCAGTATTTT. This codes for CASSSGTSGYTDTQYF.

There are many counts of this clonotype. The chain couples TRBV28 to TRBJ2-7; D is uncertain. Between the trimmed V and J ends, which lost 6 bases and 3 bases, there was a span of 18 bases. CDR1 is MDHEN, CDR2 SYDVKM, per germline. The CDR3 covers 15 residues. In nucleotides, the CDR3 is TGTGCCAGCAGCCAAGGTCGGAGCGTCTACTACGAGCAGTACTTC. It is translated as CASSQGRSVYYEQYF. Looking up the rest from reference TRBV28 and TRBJ2-7 gives the full variable domain: DVKVTQSSRYLVKRTGEKVFLECVQDMDHENMFWYRQDPGLGLRLIYFSYDVKMKEKGDIPEGYSVSREKKERFSLILESASTNQTSMYLCASSQGRSVYYEQYFGPGTRLTVT.

In its sample, this clonotype was seen many times. The rearrangement joins TRBV7-8 to TRBJ1-1, with a possible D match to TRBD1 (6 bases). The V and J ends lost 1 base and 4 bases respectively, with 13 bases between them. Germline lookup yields CDR1 SGHVS and CDR2 FQNEAQ. CDR3 size: 15 residues. The CDR3 loop reads CASSLVEGVITEAFF. The CDR3 DNA reads as TGTGCCAGCAGCTTAGTTGAGGGGGTGATCACTGAAGCTTTCTTT.

On this clonotype: This may stem from a read error, because a much larger clone lies one nucleotide away. The rearrangement joins TRBV6-1 to TRBJ1-5; D not resolved. Germline V gene data show CDR1 as MNHNS and CDR2 as SASEGT. Trimming pared 0 bases from V and 3 bases from J, leaving 15 bases between. This CDR3 is 17 amino acids long. The chain's CDR3 is CASSEAPTRAHNQPQHF. The CDR3 DNA sequence: TGTGCCAGCAGTGAAGCCCCCACCCGGGCCCACAATCAGCCCCAGCATTTT.

This clonotype was found many times. V usage is TRBV20-1 and J usage is TRBJ2-7, with D tentatively TRBD2 (5 bases). CDR3 length: 14 residues. Per germline, CDR1 DFQATT and CDR2 SNEGSKA (reference sequence). Trimming left V 0 bases short and J 3 bases short, with 12 bases between. Written as DNA, the CDR3 is TGCAGTGCTAGAGATGGAGGAGCAGGCTACGAGCAGTACTTC. Translating gives CSARDGGAGYEQYF.